This is a list of T cell receptor beta chains from one sample in a study of cytomegalovirus exposure and HLA in healthy donors. Method: immunoSEQ multiplex PCR; TCRdb's copy keeps in-frame clones and lacks some. The sample consists of fewer than 80,000 clones, 75% of them appearing once. The sample was PBMCs. These receptors all stem from a woman aged 40 to 55 in good health and CMV-seropositive. Each CDR3 is given with its conserved first and last residue. A D gene is named only where the DNA matches it firmly. Clone size is stated in some rows and not others, as once, few, many or a class when expanded.

D	V	J	size	CDR3	DNA
-	TRBV6-5	TRBJ1-2	few	CASSYRGQGYGYTF	TGTGCCAGCAGTTACCGTGGACAAGGCTATGGCTACACCTTC
-	TRBV2	TRBJ1-6	-	CASNLDNSPLHF	TGTGCCAGCAATCTCGATAATTCACCCCTCCACTTT
TRBD1	TRBV2	TRBJ1-4	-	CASNIPGQGPTNEKLFF	TGTGCCAGCAACATTCCGGGACAGGGTCCAACTAATGAAAAACTGTTTTTT
-	TRBV4-1	TRBJ1-3	-	CASSQSSGSTGNTIYF	TGCGCCAGCAGCCAATCGTCGGGGTCGACCGGAAACACCATATATTTT
-	TRBV2	TRBJ2-7	-	CASSDPSGTSEQYF	TGTGCCAGCAGTGACCCCAGCGGCACGTCCGAGCAGTACTTC
TRBD1	TRBV5-1	TRBJ1-2	-	CASSLGQGVGGYTF	TGCGCCAGCAGCCTGGGACAGGGGGTTGGAGGCTACACCTTC
TRBD1	TRBV5-1	TRBJ1-2	-	CASSSTGENYGYTF	TGCGCCAGCAGCTCGACAGGGGAAAACTATGGCTACACCTTC
-	TRBV7-2	TRBJ1-6	-	CASRLSGGFSSYNSPLHF	TGTGCCAGCAGATTATCTGGGGGGTTCAGCTCCTATAATTCACCCCTCCACTTT
-	TRBV27	TRBJ2-2	-	CASTLLSGQVLTNTGELFF	TGTGCCAGCACCCTCCTGTCGGGACAAGTTTTAACGAACACCGGGGAGCTGTTTTTT
-	TRBV7-6	TRBJ2-7	many	CASSSSPLYEQYF	TGTGCCAGCAGCTCCTCTCCCCTCTACGAGCAGTACTTC
TRBD2	TRBV4-3	TRBJ2-1	few	CASSQDRAGGLGEQFF	TGCGCCAGCAGCCAAGATCGGGCGGGGGGGCTGGGTGAGCAGTTCTTC
-	TRBV6-5	TRBJ2-7	few	CASSRDRSGYEQYF	TGTGCCAGCAGTCGAGACAGGTCTGGCTACGAGCAGTACTTC
-	TRBV18	TRBJ2-3	-	CASSPKSQATDTQYF	TGTGCCAGCTCACCAAAGTCCCAGGCCACAGATACGCAGTATTTT
TRBD1	TRBV7-2	TRBJ1-5	few	CASSPDRPGTGSNQPQHF	TGTGCCAGCAGCCCCGATCGTCCCGGGACAGGGAGCAATCAGCCCCAGCATTTT